This T cell receptor (beta chain) was sequenced in a study of CD8+ T cells in alopecia areata (dated by TCRdb to between 2017 and 2018). With respect to the entire study: In both human patients and the C3H/HeJ mouse model, the study applied high-throughput TCRbeta sequencing to look at T cell clonal expansion in alopecia areata. On the human side, TCRbeta sequencing was run on scalp tissue and on sorted CD4+ and CD8+ peripheral blood T cells from healthy controls and from alopecia areata patients with either patchy or totalis/universalis disease. Clonality in the scalp was compared among normal scalp (n=4), patchy alopecia areata scalp (n=8), and alopecia totalis/universalis scalp (n=8). RNA was extracted with the PAXgene miRNA kit for fixed scalp, the miRNeasy kit for PBMCs, and the RNeasy kit for mouse skin. TCRbeta CDR3 regions were amplified by immunoSEQ multiplex PCR using 35 Vbeta forward and 13 Jbeta reverse primers.

Receptor libraries were prepared by the immunoSEQ multiplex PCR assay. RNA was extracted from all samples and reverse transcribed into cDNA, which served as template for TCR sequencing. First-strand cDNA was synthesized using SuperScript III with a 2:1 mix of oligo-dT and random hexamers. A synthetic immune receptor repertoire was used to assess amplification bias, and residual bias was removed computationally. In the original analysis: After raw reads were preprocessed to remove errors, the CDR3 was defined following IMGT conventions as running from the conserved cysteine to phenylalanine. Clonality was computed as 1 minus the Shannon entropy, with the entropy normalized by log2 of the number of productive unique TCRs. Whether scalp clones were CD4 or CD8 was inferred by matching scalp TCRbeta sequences against CD4 and CD8 repertoires sorted from blood. TCRdb carries this immuneACCESS record with in-frame sequences only. Its versions omit some clonotypes, under half of them owing to an unresolved V gene in the studies checked, with the rest unexplained. D and trimming were read from the DNA, whereas the V and J calls and clone size are those reported in that table. A total of 93,000 or so clones appear in this sample, roughly 53% of them only once. Of the sample, around 8.8% falls within the top ten clones.

PBMCs were isolated by density centrifugation and stained for CD3, CD4 and CD8, after which CD4+ and CD8+ T cells were sorted on a FACSAria. Scalp biopsies and blood samples were obtained from unaffected controls. The investigation overall reported the following: Compared with mice, TCR sequences shared between patients were less clear, possibly partly because of HLA diversity across the patient population. Resident alphabeta T cells in normal human skin are also sequenced, complicating scalp TCR repertoire analysis, unlike mouse skin dominated by gammadelta T cells. Compared with normal scalp, lesional scalp, particularly in alopecia totalis/universalis, had higher clonality and more expanded CD8+ clones, which suggests antigenic drive.

This clone was counted a few times. The clone's antigen remains unknown. No base quality information exists; no much larger clone differs at one position. Including cysteine and phenylalanine, the CDR3 has 13 amino acids. This entry keeps only the CDR3 DNA: 39 bases, framed from base 1. V is reduced by 3 bases and J by 7 bases, leaving a spacing of 7 bases between them. Taken from the germline V gene (reference sequence), the CDR1 and CDR2 loops are SEHNR and FQNEAQ. This sequence originates from a human donor in good health. In this chain, TRBV7-9 is recombined with TRBJ1-6; too little of a D gene remains to name it. Specimen: CD4+ T cells sorted from blood. The nucleotides read TGTGCCAGCAGCTTCGGCCCGAATTCACCCCTCCACTTT. Translated, it reads CASSFGPNSPLHF.